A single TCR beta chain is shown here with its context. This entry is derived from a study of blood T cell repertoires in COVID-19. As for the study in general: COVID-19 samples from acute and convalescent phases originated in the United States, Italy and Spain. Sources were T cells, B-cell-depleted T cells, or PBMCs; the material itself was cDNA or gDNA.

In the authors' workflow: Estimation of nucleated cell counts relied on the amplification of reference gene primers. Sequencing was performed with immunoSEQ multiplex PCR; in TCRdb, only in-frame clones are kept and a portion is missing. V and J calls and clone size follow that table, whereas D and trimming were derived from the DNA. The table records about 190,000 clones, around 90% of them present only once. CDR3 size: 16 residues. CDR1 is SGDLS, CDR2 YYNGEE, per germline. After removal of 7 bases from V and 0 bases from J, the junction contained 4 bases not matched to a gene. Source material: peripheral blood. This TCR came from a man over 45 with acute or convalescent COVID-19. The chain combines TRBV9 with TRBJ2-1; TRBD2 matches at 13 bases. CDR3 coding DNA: TGTGCCAGCGGGACTAGCGGGGACGGCTCCTACAATGAGCAGTTCTTC. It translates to CASGTSGDGSYNEQFF.